This T cell receptor beta chain was found in a study of CD8+ T cells in alopecia areata. With regard to this clone: Its specificity is not known.

Study outcomes and limitations: Lesional scalp, especially alopecia totalis/universalis, showed higher clonality than normal scalp. With patients, TCR sharing proved less clear than in mice, a difference possibly related to HLA.

The CDR3 loop spans 13 amino acids. Germline loops: CDR1 SGHRS, CDR2 YFSETQ. V gave up 4 bases and J gave up 1 base, with 8 bases separating them. Extracted RNA was reverse transcribed into cDNA, the sequencing template. Only in-frame clones appear in the TCRdb table, and some are missing; sequencing was by immunoSEQ multiplex PCR. Among about 100,000 clones listed, 45% to 70% were seen once. Specimen: CD8+ T cells sorted from blood. This clonotype originated in a human donor in good health. The V gene is TRBV5-1, the J gene TRBJ1-1; D may be TRBD1 (5 bases). The DNA of the CDR3 is TGCGCCAGCAGCAACGGGGGGAACACTGAAGCTTTCTTT. It is translated as CASSNGGNTEAFF.